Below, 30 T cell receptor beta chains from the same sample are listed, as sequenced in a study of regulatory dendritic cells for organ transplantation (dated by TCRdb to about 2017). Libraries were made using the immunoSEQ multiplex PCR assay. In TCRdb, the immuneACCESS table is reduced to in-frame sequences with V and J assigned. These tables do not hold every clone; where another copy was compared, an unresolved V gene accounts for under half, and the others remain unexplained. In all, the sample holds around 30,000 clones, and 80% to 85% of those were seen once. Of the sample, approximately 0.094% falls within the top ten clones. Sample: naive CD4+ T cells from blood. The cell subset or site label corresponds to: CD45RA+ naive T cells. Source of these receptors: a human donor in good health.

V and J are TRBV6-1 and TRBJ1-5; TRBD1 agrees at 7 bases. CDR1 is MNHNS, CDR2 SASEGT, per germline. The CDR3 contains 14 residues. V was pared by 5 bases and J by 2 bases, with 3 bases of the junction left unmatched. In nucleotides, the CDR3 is TGTGCCAGCAGTCAGGGGGAGCGCAATCAGCCCCAGCATTTT. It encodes CASSQGERNQPQHF.

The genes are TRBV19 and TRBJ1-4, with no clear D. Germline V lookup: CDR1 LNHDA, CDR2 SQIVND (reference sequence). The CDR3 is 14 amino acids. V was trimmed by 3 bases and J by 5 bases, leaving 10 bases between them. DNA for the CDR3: TGTGCCAGTAGTATGAGAACCGGGAATGAAAAACTGTTTTTT. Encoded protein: CASSMRTGNEKLFF.

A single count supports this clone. CDR3 amino acids: CASSVGGGARDTQYF. DNA of the CDR3: TGTGCCAGCAGCGTAGGCGGGGGGGCTAGAGATACGCAGTATTTT. The rearrangement joins TRBV9 to TRBJ2-3, with TRBD2 matching over 9 bases. This CDR3 spans 15 amino acids. Germline values: CDR1 SGDLS, CDR2 YYNGEE. The V and J ends lost 0 bases and 5 bases, in that order; junction bases with no gene match: 4.

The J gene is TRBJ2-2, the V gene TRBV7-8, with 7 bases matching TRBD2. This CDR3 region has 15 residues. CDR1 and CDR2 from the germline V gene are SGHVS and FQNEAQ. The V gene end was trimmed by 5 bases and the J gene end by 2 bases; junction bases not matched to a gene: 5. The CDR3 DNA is TGTGCCAGCAGCCTCCGGGACTACAACACCGGGGAGCTGTTTTTT. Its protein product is CASSLRDYNTGELFF.

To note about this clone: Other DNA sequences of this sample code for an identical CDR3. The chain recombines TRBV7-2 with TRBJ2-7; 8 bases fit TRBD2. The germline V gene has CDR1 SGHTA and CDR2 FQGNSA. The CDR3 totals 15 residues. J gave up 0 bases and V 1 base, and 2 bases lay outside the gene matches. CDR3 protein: CASSLVAGGSYEQYF. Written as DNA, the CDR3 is TGTGCCAGCAGCTTAGTCGCGGGGGGCTCCTACGAGCAGTACTTC.

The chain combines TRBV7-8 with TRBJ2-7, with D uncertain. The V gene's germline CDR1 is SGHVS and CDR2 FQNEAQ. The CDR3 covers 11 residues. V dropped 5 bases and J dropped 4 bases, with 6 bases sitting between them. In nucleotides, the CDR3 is TGTGCCAGCAGCGTGAGGTACGAGCAGTACTTC. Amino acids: CASSVRYEQYF.

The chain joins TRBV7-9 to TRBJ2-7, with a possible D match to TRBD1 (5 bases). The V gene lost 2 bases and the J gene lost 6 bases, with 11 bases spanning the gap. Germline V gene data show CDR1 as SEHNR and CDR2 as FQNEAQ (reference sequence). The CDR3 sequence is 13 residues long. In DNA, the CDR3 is TGTGCCAGCAGCTTACAGGACACGTCCGAGCAGTACTTC. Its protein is CASSLQDTSEQYF.

The CDR3, as DNA: TGCGCCAGCAGGCCCACAGGGACTAGCGGGGGGGCCTTAGATACGCAGTATTTT. Translating gives CASRPTGTSGGALDTQYF. This sequence joins TRBV5-1 and TRBJ2-3, with 16 bases that match TRBD2. The length of the CDR3 is 18 residues. Unmatched junction bases numbered 11, after V lost 5 bases and J lost 5 bases. CDR1 is SGHRS and CDR2 is YFSETQ in the germline V gene. The full variable domain, rest sourced from reference TRBV5-1 and TRBJ2-3, is KAGVTQTPRYLIKTRGQQVTLSCSPISGHRSVSWYQQTPGQGLQFLFEYFSETQRNKGNFPGRFSGRQFSNSRSEMNVSTLELGDSALYLCASRPTGTSGGALDTQYFGPGTRLTVL.

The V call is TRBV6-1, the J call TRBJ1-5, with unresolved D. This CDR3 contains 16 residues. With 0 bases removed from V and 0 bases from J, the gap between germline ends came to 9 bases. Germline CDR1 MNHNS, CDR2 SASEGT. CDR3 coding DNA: TGTGCCAGCAGTGAAGCGGGCGGGCATAGCAATCAGCCCCAGCATTTT. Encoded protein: CASSEAGGHSNQPQHF.

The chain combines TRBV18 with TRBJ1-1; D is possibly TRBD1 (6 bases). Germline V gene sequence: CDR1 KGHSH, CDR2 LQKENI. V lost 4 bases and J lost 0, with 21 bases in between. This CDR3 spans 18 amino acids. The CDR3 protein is CASSLSEFIQGMNTEAFF. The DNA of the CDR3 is TGTGCCAGCTCACTATCCGAGTTTATACAGGGTATGAACACTGAAGCTTTCTTT. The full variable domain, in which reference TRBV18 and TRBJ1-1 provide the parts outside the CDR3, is NAGVMQNPRHLVRRRGQEARLRCSPMKGHSHVYWYRQLPEEGLKFMVYLQKENIIDESGMPKERFSAEFPKEGPSILRIQQVVRGDSAAYFCASSLSEFIQGMNTEAFFGQGTRLTVV.

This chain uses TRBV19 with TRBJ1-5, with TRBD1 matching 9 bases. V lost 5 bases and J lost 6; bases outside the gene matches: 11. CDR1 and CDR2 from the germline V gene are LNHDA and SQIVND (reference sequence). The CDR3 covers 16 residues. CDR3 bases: TGTGCCAGTAGTCCTCAGGGACAGGGATTGGTTCAGCCCCAGCATTTT. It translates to CASSPQGQGLVQPQHF.

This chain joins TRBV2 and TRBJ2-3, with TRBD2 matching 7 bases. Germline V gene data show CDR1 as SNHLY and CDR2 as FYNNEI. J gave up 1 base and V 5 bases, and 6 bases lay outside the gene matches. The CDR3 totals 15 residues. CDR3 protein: CASSKGAGGTDTQYF. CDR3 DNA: TGTGCCAGCAGTAAAGGCGCGGGGGGCACAGATACGCAGTATTTT.

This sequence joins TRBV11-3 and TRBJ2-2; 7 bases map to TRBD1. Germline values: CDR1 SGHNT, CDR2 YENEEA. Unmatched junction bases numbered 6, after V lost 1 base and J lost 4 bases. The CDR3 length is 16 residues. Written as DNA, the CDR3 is TGTGCCAGCAGCTTAGCAACAGGGGTGGGCACCGGGGAGCTGTTTTTT. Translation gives CASSLATGVGTGELFF.

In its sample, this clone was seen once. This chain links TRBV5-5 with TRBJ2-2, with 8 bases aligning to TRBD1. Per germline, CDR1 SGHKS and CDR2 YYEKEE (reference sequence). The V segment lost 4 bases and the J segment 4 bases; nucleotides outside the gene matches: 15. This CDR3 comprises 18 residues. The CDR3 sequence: CASSRAGTGGTGTGELFF. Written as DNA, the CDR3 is TGTGCCAGCAGCAGAGCCGGGACAGGAGGAACGGGCACCGGGGAGCTGTTTTTT.

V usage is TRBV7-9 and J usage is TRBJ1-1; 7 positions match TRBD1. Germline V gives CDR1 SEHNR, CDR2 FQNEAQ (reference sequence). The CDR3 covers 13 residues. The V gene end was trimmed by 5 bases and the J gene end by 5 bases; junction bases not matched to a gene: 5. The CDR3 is CASSQQGQTEAFF. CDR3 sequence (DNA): TGTGCCAGCAGCCAACAGGGGCAAACTGAAGCTTTCTTT. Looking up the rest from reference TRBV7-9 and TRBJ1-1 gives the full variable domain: DTGVSQNPRHKITKRGQNVTFRCDPISEHNRLYWYRQTLGQGPEFLTYFQNEAQLEKSRLLSDRFSAERPKGSFSTLEIQRTEQGDSAMYLCASSQQGQTEAFFGQGTRLTVV.

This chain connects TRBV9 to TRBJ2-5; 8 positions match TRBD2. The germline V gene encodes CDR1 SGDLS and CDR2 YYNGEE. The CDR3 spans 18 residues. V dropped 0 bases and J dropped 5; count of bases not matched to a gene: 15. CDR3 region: CASSVGSHSGGHLETQYF. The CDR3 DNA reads TGTGCCAGCAGCGTAGGGTCCCATTCGGGGGGGCATTTGGAGACCCAGTACTTC.

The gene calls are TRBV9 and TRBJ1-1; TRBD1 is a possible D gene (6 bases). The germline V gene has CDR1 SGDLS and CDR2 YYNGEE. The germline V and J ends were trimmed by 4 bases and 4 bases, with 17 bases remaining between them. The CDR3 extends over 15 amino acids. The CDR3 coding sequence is TGTGCCAGCAGCCCCCATGAGGGAGGGGGCACTGAAGCTTTCTTT. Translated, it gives CASSPHEGGGTEAFF.

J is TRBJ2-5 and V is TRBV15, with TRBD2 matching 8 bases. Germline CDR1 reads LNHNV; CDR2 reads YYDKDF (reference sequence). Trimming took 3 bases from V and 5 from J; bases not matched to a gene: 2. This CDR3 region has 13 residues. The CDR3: CATSSGGAETQYF. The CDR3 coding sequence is TGTGCCACCAGCAGCGGGGGGGCTGAGACCCAGTACTTC.

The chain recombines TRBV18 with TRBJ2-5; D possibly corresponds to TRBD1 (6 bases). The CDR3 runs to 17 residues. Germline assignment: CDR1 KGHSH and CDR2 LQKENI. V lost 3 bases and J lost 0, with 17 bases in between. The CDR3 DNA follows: TGTGCCAGCTCACCCGACCCCCACAGGGAGTACCAAGAGACCCAGTACTTC. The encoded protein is CASSPDPHREYQETQYF.

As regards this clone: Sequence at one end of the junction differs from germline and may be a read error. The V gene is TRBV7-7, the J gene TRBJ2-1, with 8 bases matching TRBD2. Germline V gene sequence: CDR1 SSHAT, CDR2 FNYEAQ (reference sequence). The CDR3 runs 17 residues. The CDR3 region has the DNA TGTGCTAGCAGCTTAGTAGCCGGGACTAGGGTCCTCGGGAAGCAGTTCTTC. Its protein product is CASSLVAGTRVLGKQFF.

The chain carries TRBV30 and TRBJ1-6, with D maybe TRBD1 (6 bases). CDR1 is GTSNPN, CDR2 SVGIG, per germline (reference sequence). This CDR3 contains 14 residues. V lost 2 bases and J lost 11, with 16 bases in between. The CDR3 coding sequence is TGTGCCTGGAGTACTCCGCAGGGGAGCCCACCCCTCCACTTT. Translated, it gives CAWSTPQGSPPLHF.

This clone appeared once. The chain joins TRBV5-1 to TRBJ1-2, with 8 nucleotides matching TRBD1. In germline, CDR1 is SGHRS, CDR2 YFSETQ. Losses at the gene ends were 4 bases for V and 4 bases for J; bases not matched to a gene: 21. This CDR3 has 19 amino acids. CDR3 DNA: TGCGCCAGCAGCCCGCGACAGCCGGGACAGGCCTTTATGGGCTATGGCTACACCTTC. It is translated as CASSPRQPGQAFMGYGYTF.

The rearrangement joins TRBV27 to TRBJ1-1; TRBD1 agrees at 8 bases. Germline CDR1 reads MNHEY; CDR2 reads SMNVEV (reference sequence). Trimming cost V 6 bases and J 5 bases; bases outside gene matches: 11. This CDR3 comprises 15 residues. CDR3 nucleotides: TGTGCCAGCAGCCTTTCTGACAGGGGAGGGACTGAAGCTTTCTTT. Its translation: CASSLSDRGGTEAFF.

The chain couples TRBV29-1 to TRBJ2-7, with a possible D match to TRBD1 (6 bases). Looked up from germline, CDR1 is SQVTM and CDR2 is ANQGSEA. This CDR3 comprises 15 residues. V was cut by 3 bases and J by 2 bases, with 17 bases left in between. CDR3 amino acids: CSVDRGTGLTYEQYF. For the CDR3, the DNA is TGCAGCGTTGATCGTGGAACAGGGCTTACCTACGAGCAGTACTTC.

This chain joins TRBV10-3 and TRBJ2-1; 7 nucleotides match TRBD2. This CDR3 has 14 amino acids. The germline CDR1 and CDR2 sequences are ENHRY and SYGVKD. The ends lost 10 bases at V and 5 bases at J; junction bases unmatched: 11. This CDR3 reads CANAPSGANNEQFF. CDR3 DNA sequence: TGTGCCAACGCCCCCAGCGGGGCCAACAATGAGCAGTTCTTC.

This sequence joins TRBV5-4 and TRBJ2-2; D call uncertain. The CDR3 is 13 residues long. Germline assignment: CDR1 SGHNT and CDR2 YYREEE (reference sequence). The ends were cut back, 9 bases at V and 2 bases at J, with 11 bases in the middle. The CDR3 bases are TGTGCCACCAGTGACTTCAACACCGGGGAGCTGTTTTTT. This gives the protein CATSDFNTGELFF.

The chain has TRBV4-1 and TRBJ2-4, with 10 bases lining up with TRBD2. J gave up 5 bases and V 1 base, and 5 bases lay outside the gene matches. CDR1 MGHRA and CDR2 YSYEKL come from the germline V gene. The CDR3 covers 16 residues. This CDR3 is CASSQGSGGIENIQYF. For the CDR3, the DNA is TGCGCCAGCAGCCAAGGTAGCGGGGGGATTGAAAACATTCAGTACTTC.

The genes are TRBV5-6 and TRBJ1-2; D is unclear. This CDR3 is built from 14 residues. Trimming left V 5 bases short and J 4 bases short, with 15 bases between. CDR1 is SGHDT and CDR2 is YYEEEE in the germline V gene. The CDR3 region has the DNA TGTGCCAGCAGGGCCGCGGGGAGAACCTATGGCTACACCTTC. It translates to CASRAAGRTYGYTF.

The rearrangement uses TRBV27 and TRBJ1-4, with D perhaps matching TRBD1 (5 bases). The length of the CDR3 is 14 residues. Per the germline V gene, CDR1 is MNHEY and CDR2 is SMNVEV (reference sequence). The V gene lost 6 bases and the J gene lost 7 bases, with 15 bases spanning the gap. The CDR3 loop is CASRLGGWSEKLFF. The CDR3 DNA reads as TGTGCCAGCAGACTGGGGGGGTGGAGTGAAAAACTGTTTTTT.

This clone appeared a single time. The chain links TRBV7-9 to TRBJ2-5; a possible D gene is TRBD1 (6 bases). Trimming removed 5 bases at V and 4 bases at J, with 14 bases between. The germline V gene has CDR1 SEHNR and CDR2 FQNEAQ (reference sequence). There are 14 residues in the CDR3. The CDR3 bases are TGTGCCAGCAGCCTAGGCCAGGGGTCAGAGACCCAGTACTTC. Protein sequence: CASSLGQGSETQYF. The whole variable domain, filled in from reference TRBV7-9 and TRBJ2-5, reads DTGVSQNPRHKITKRGQNVTFRCDPISEHNRLYWYRQTLGQGPEFLTYFQNEAQLEKSRLLSDRFSAERPKGSFSTLEIQRTEQGDSAMYLCASSLGQGSETQYFGPGTRLLVL.